The clone carrying this T cell receptor (beta chain) has more than one count but fewer than ten. This entry comes from a study of blood T cell repertoires in COVID-19. Study-level background: Some COVID-19 samples were acute and others convalescent; all came from the United States, Italy and Spain.

The data were produced by immunoSEQ multiplex PCR, yet TCRdb's version contains in-frame clones alone and is incomplete. The sample records about 140,000 clones, 75% to 85% being singletons. This CDR3 region has 15 residues. V shed 4 bases and J 3 bases; nucleotides not matched to a gene: 7. Germline CDR1 reads SGHRS; CDR2 reads YFSETQ. The sequenced sample was peripheral blood. The chain joins TRBV5-1 to TRBJ1-5; 7 bases fit TRBD1. The source of this sequence is a middle-aged man with acute or convalescent COVID-19. The CDR3 here is CASSLSGTDNQPQHF. CDR3 bases: TGCGCCAGCAGCCTATCCGGGACAGACAATCAGCCCCAGCATTTT.